This T cell receptor (beta chain) was sequenced during a study of blood T cell repertoires in COVID-19. The V end lost 3 bases, the J end lost 2 bases, and 8 bases lay between the germline ends. The V gene's germline CDR1 is MNHNS and CDR2 SASEGT. This CDR3 has 13 residues. Profiled with immunoSEQ multiplex PCR; TCRdb holds only in-frame clones, not every one. In the table there are about 480,000 clones, 89% of which are singletons. Sequences were obtained from peripheral blood. This TCR came from a man between 18 and 35 years old with COVID-19, enrolled during active disease. The rearrangement joins TRBV6-1 to TRBJ2-7; possibly TRBD1 for D (5 bases). CDR3 amino acids: CASSEDIPYEQYF. The DNA of the CDR3 is TGTGCCAGCAGTGAGGACATACCCTACGAGCAGTACTTC.